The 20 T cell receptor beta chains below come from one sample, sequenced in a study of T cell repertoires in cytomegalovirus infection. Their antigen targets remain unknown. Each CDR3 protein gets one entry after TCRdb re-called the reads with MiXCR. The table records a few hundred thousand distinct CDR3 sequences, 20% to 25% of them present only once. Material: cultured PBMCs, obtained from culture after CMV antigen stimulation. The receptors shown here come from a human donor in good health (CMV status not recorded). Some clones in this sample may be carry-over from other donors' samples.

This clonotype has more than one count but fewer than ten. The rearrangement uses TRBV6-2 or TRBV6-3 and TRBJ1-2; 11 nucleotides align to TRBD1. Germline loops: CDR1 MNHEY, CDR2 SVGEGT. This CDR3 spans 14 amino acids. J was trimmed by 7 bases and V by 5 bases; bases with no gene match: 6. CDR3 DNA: TGTGCCAGCAGTGACGGACAGGGGGCGTCTGGCTACACCTTC. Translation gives CASSDGQGASGYTF.

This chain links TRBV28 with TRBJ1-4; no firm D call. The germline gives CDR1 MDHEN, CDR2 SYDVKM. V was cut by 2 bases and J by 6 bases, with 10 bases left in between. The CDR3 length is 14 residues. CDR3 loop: CASSLNILDEKLFF. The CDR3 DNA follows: TGTGCCAGCAGTTTAAACATTCTCGATGAAAAACTGTTTTTT. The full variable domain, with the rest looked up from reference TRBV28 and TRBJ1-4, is DVKVTQSSRYLVKRTGEKVFLECVQDMDHENMFWYRQDPGLGLRLIYFSYDVKMKEKGDIPEGYSVSREKKERFSLILESASTNQTSMYLCASSLNILDEKLFFGSGTQLSVL.

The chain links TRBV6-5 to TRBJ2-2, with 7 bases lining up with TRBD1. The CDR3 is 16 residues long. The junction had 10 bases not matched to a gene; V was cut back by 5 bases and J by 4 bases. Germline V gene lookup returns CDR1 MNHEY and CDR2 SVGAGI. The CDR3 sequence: CASSLTGLRGTGELFF. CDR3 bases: TGTGCCAGCAGTCTGACAGGGCTCCGGGGCACCGGGGAGCTGTTTTTT.

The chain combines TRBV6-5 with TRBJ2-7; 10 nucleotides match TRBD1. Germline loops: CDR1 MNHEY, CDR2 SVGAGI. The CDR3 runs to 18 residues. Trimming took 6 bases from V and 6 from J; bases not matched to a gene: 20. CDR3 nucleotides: TGTGCCAGCAGCTACGCCGTAGTCCCCGGACAGGGGGATCTCGAGCAGTACTTC. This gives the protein CASSYAVVPGQGDLEQYF.

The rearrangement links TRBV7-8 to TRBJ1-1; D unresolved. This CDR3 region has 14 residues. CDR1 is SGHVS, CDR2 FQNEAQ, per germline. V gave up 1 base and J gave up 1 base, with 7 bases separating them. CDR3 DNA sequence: TGTGCCAGCAGCTTAGAGTCCGCGAACACTGAAGCTTTCTTT. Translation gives CASSLESANTEAFF.

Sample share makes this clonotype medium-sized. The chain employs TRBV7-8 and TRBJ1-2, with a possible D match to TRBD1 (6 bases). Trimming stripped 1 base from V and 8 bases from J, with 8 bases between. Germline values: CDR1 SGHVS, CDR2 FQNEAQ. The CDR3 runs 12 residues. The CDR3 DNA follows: TGTGCCAGCAGCTTAGACAGGGTCGGCTACACCTTC. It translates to CASSLDRVGYTF.

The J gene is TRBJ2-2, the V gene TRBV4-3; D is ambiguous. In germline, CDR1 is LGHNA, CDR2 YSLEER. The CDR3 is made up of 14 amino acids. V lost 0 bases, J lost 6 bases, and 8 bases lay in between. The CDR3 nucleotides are TGCGCCAGCAGCCAAGATGTGGTCCCCGGGGAGCTGTTTTTT. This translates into CASSQDVVPGELFF.

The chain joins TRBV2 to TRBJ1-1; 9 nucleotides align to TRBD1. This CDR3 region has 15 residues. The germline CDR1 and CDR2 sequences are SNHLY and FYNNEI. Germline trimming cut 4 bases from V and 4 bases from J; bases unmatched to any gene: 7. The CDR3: CASSAQQGATTEAFF. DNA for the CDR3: TGTGCCAGCAGTGCGCAACAGGGGGCGACCACTGAAGCTTTCTTT.

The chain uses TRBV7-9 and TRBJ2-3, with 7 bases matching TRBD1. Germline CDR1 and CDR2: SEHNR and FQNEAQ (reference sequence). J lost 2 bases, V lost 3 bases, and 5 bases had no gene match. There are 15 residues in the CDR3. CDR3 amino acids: CASSFRDSFTDTQYF. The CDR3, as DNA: TGTGCCAGCAGCTTCCGGGACAGCTTCACAGATACGCAGTATTTT.

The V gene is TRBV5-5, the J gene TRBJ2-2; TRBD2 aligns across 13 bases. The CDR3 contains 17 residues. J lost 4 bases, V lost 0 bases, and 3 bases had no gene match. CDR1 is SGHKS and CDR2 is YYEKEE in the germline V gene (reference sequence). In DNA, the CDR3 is TGTGCCAGCAGCTTGGGACTAGCGGGAGGAGCCACCGGGGAGCTGTTTTTT. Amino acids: CASSLGLAGGATGELFF.

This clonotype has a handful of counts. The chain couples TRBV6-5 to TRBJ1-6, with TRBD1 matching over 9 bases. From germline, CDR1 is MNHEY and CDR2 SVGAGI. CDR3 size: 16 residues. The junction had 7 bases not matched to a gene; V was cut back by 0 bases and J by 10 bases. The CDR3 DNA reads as TGTGCCAGCAGTTACTCATTGGGTACAGGGGGCTCACCCCTCCACTTT. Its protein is CASSYSLGTGGSPLHF.

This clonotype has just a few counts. Here the CDR3 reads CATTLGLLVSYEQYV. CDR3 nucleotide sequence: TGTGCCACCACCCTGGGACTACTGGTCTCCTACGAGCAGTACGTC. V usage is TRBV12-3 or TRBV12-4 and J usage is TRBJ2-7; 7 bases agree with TRBD2. V gave up 10 bases and J gave up 0 bases; unmatched junction bases: 12. The CDR3 is 15 residues long.

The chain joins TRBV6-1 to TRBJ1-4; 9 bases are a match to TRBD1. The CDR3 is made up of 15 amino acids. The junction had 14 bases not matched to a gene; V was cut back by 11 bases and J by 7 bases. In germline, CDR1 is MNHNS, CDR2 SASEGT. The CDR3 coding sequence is TGTGCCCTAAGGGAAGGGGGACAGGGCTTTGAAAAACTGTTTTTT. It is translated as CALREGGQGFEKLFF.

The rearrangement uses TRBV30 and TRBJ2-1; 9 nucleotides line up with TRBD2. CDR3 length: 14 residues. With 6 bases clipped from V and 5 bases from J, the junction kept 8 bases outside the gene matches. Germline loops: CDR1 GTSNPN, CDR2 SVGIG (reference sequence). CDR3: CACSGRIYDNEQFF. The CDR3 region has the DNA TGTGCCTGTAGCGGGAGAATATATGACAATGAGCAGTTCTTC.

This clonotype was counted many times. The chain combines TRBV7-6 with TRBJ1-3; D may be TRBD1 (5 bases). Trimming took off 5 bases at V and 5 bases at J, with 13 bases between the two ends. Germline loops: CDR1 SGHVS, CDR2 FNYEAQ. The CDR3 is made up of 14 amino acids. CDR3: CASSDVGTRNTIYF. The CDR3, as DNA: TGTGCCAGCAGCGACGTGGGGACGCGAAACACCATATATTTT.

The CDR3 loop is CSARQSSGANVLTF. The CDR3 DNA is TGCAGTGCTCGACAGAGCTCTGGGGCCAACGTCCTGACTTTC. This chain joins TRBV20-1 and TRBJ2-6; perhaps TRBD1 as D (5 bases). This CDR3 contains 14 residues. The germline V and J ends were trimmed by 5 bases and 0 bases, with 8 bases remaining between them. CDR1 is DFQATT and CDR2 is SNEGSKA in the germline V gene (reference sequence).

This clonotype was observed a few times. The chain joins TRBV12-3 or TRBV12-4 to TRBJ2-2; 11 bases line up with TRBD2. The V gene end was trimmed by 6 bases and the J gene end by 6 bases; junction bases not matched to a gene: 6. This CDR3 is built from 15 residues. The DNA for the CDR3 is TGTGCCAGCAGAGAACTAGCGGGAGTTGCCGGGGAGCTGTTTTTT. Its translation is CASRELAGVAGELFF.

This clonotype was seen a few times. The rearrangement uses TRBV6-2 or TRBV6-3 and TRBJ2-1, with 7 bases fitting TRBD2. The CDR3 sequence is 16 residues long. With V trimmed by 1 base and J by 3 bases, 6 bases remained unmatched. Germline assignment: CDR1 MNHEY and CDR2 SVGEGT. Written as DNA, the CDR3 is TGTGCCAGCAGTTACTATCGCGGGAGCAGCTACAATGAGCAGTTCTTC. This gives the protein CASSYYRGSSYNEQFF.

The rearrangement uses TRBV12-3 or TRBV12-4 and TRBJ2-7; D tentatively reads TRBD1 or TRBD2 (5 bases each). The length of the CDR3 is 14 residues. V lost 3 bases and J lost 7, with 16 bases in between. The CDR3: CASSLKGTGWEQYF. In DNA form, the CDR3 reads TGTGCCAGCAGTTTGAAAGGGACCGGCTGGGAGCAGTACTTC.

CDR3 nucleotide sequence: TGTGCCAGTAATTTTCGCAACAATTACAGGGATAGATCGAGGAATGAGCAGTTCTTC. This gives the protein CASNFRNNYRDRSRNEQFF. This sequence joins TRBV19 and TRBJ2-1; maybe TRBD1 (6 bases). Germline V gene data show CDR1 as LNHDA and CDR2 as SQIVND (reference sequence). The CDR3 contains 19 residues. The V end was cut by 7 bases, the J end by 7 bases, with 32 bases between.